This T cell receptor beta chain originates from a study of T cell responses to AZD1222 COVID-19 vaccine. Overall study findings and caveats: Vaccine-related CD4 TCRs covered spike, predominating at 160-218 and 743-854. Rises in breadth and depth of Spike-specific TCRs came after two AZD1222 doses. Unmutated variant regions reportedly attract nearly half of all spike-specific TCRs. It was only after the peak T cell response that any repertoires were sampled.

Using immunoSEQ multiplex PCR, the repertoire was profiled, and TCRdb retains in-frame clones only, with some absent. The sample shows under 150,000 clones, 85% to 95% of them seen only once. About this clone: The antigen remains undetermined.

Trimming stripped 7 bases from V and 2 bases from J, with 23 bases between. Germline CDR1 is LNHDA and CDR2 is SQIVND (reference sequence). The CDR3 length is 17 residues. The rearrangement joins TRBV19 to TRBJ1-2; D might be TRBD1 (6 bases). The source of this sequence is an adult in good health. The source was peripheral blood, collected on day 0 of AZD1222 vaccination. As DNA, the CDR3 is TGTGCCAGTACCGCCGGAGGATCCGGGACAATCAACTATGGCTACACCTTC. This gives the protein CASTAGGSGTINYGYTF. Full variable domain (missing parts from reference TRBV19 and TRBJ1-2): DGGITQSPKYLFRKEGQNVTLSCEQNLNHDAMYWYRQDPGQGLRLIYYSQIVNDFQKGDIAEGYSVSREKKESFPLTVTSAQKNPTAFYLCASTAGGSGTINYGYTFGSGTRLTVV.